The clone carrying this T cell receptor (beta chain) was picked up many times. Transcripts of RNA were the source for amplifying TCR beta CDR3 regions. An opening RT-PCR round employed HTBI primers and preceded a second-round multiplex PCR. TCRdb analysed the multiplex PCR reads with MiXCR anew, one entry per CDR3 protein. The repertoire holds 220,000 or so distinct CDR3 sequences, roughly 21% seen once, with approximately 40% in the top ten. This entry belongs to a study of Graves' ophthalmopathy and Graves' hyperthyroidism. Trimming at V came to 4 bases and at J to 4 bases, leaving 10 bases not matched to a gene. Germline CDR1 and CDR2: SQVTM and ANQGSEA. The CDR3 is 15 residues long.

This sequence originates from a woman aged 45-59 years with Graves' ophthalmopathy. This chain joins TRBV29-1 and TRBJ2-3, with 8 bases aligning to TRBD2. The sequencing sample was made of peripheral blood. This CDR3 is CSVVRLAGVSDTQYF. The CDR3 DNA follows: TGCAGCGTTGTGCGGCTAGCGGGTGTTTCAGATACGCAGTATTTT.